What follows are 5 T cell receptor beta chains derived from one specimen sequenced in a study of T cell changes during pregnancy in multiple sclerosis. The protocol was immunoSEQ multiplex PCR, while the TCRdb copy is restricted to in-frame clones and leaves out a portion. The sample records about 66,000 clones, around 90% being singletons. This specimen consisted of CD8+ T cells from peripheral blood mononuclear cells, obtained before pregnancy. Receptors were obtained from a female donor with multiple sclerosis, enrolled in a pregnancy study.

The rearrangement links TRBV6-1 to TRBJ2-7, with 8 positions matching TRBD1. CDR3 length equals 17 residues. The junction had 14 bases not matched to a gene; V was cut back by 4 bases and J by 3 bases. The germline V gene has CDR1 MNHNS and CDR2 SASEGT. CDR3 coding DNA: TGTGCCAGCAGTGCGCTTAGGGGACAGGCCGCTGTCTACGAGCAGTACTTC. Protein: CASSALRGQAAVYEQYF.

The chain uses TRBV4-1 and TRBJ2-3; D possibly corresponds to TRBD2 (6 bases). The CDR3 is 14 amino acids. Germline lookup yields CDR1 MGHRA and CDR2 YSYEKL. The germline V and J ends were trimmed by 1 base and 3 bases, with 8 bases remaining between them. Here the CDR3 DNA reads TGCGCCAGCAGCCAAGTCGGGGGTACAGATACGCAGTATTTT. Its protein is CASSQVGGTDTQYF.

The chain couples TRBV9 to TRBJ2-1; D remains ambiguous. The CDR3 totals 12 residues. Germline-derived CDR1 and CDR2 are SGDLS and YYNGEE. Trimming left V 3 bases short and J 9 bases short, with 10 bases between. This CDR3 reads CASSDNAGEQFF. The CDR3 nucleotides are TGTGCCAGCAGCGATAACGCAGGTGAGCAGTTCTTC.

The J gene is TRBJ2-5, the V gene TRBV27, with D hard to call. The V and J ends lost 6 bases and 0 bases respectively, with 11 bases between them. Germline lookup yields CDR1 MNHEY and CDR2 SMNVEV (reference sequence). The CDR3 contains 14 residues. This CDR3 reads CASRANSNQETQYF. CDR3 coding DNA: TGTGCCAGCAGGGCAAACAGCAACCAAGAGACCCAGTACTTC.

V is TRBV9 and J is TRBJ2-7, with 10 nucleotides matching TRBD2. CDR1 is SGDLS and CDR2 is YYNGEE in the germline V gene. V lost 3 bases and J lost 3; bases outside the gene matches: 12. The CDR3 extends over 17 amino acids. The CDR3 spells CASSAGTVLAGDYEQYF. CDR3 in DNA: TGTGCCAGCAGCGCCGGTACAGTGCTAGCGGGAGACTACGAGCAGTACTTC.